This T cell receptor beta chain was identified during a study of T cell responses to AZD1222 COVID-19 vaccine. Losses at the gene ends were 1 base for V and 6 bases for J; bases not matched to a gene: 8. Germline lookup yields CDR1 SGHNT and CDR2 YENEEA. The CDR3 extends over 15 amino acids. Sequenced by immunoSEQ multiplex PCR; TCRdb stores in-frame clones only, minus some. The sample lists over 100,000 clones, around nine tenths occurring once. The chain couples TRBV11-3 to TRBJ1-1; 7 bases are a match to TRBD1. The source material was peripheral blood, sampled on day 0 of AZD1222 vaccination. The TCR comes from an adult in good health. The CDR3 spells CASSLGPGQPPEAFF. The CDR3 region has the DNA TGTGCCAGCAGCTTAGGACCGGGACAGCCTCCTGAAGCTTTCTTT.